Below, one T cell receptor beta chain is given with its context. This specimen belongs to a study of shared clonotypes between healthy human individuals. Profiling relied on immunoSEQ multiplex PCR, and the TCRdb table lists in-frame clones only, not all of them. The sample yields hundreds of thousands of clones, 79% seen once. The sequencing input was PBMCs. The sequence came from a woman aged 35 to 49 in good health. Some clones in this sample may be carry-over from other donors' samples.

The CDR3 sequence: CAGIAGWNTGELFF. Written as DNA, the CDR3 is TGTGCCGGAATTGCGGGATGGAACACCGGGGAGCTGTTTTTT. The chain couples TRBV30 to TRBJ2-2, with a weak D call TRBD2 (6 bases). The V gene lost 8 bases and the J gene lost 1 base, with 14 bases spanning the gap. The germline gives CDR1 GTSNPN, CDR2 SVGIG (reference sequence). The CDR3 runs 14 residues.